This T cell receptor beta chain was sequenced during a study of blood T cell repertoires in COVID-19. Germline V gene lookup returns CDR1 SQVTM and CDR2 ANQGSEA. This CDR3 contains 13 residues. V shed 7 bases, J shed 4 bases, and the junction held 7 bases outside the gene matches. Sequencing used immunoSEQ multiplex PCR; TCRdb keeps in-frame clones, though not all of them. The table shows about 260,000 clones, with around 86% occurring only once. Source material: peripheral blood. The rearrangement joins TRBV29-1 to TRBJ2-7; the match to TRBD1 covers 10 bases. The TCR sequence derives from a woman between 35 and 50 years old who had recovered from COVID-19. Here the CDR3 reads CSARDRGDYEQYF. In nucleotides, the CDR3 is TGCAGCGCTAGGGACAGGGGAGATTACGAGCAGTACTTC.